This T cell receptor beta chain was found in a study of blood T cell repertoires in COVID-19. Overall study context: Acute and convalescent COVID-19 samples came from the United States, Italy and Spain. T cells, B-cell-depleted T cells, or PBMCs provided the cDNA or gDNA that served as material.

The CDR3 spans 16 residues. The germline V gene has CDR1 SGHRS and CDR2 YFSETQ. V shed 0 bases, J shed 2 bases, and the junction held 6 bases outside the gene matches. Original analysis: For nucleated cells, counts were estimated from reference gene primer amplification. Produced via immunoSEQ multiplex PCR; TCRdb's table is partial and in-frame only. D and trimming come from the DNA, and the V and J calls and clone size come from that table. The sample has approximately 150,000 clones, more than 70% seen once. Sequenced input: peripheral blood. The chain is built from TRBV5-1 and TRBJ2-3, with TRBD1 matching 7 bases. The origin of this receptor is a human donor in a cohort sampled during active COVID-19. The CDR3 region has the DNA TGCGCCAGCAGCTTGGGGGTTCAGGGGGACACAGATACGCAGTATTTT. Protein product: CASSLGVQGDTDTQYF.